This is a list of T cell receptor beta chains from one sample in a study of long-term antiretroviral therapy in people with HIV. Clones were read by immunoSEQ multiplex PCR, and TCRdb kept only the in-frame ones, dropping some. The table includes roughly 38,000 clones, roughly 80% detected once. Source: unsorted PBMCs, taken 0.3 years after starting antiretroviral therapy. The receptors were sampled from a man between 18 and 35 years old with HIV. CDR3s include the opening cysteine and the closing phenylalanine or tryptophan. Fields, in order: J gene, D gene, V gene, clone size, CDR3 DNA, CDR3 protein. The D gene is left open where the match is weak. For some rows the clone size is stated as once, few or many, or as a class when expanded; others skip it.

j_call: TRBJ2-1
d_call: .
v_call: TRBV27
clone_size: .
cdr3_nt: TGTGCCAGCAGCTCGTCGGGGTCCTACAATGAGCAGTTCTTC
cdr3_aa: CASSSSGSYNEQFF

j_call: TRBJ2-5
d_call: TRBD1
v_call: TRBV19
clone_size: .
cdr3_nt: TGTGCCAGTAGTCAAACCGGGACAGGGAGAGCAGAGACCCAGTACTTC
cdr3_aa: CASSQTGTGRAETQYF

j_call: TRBJ1-4
d_call: TRBD1
v_call: TRBV10-3
clone_size: .
cdr3_nt: TGTGCCACCGGACAGGGTGGAACCGGGGGTGAAAAACTGTTTTTT
cdr3_aa: CATGQGGTGGEKLFF

j_call: TRBJ1-1
d_call: .
v_call: TRBV28
clone_size: .
cdr3_nt: TGTGCCAGCAGGGGGCTCCCGGGACGAGAGAACACTGAAGCTTTCTTT
cdr3_aa: CASRGLPGRENTEAFF

j_call: TRBJ2-7
d_call: TRBD2
v_call: TRBV10-3
clone_size: .
cdr3_nt: TGTGCCATCAGTGAAGAGCGGGGGGTCTCCTACGAGCAGTACTTC
cdr3_aa: CAISEERGVSYEQYF

j_call: TRBJ2-7
d_call: TRBD2
v_call: TRBV7-8
clone_size: .
cdr3_nt: TGTGCCAGCAGCTTAGCCGGTGTCAGACTCACCGGGGGGGAGCAGTACTTC
cdr3_aa: CASSLAGVRLTGGEQYF

j_call: TRBJ2-1
d_call: .
v_call: TRBV18
clone_size: .
cdr3_nt: TGTGCCAGCTCACCACACGGACCAAATGAGCAGTTCTTC
cdr3_aa: CASSPHGPNEQFF

j_call: TRBJ2-3
d_call: TRBD2
v_call: TRBV10-3
clone_size: .
cdr3_nt: TGTGCCATCAGTGAAGGTAGCGGGGGCCCTACAGATACGCAGTATTTT
cdr3_aa: CAISEGSGGPTDTQYF

j_call: TRBJ2-7
d_call: TRBD1
v_call: TRBV9
clone_size: .
cdr3_nt: TGTGCCAGCAGCCCTCAACGGGACAGGGGCTACGAGCAGTACTTC
cdr3_aa: CASSPQRDRGYEQYF

j_call: TRBJ2-1
d_call: .
v_call: TRBV7-3
clone_size: once
cdr3_nt: TGTGCCAGCAGCGCCTCCCGGGACGACTATCAGTTCTTC
cdr3_aa: CASSASRDDYQFF

j_call: TRBJ2-7
d_call: TRBD1
v_call: TRBV14
clone_size: .
cdr3_nt: TGTGCCAGCAGCCAAATAGGGACAGCCGCCTACGAGCAGTACTTC
cdr3_aa: CASSQIGTAAYEQYF

j_call: TRBJ1-1
d_call: .
v_call: TRBV29-1
clone_size: .
cdr3_nt: TGCAGCGTTGATGTCGGGCTAACGGAAGCTTTCTTT
cdr3_aa: CSVDVGLTEAFF

j_call: TRBJ1-2
d_call: .
v_call: TRBV9
clone_size: .
cdr3_nt: TGTGCCAGCAGCCCTTCCAGGGTATCAGTCGGAGGCTACACCTTC
cdr3_aa: CASSPSRVSVGGYTF

j_call: TRBJ2-7
d_call: TRBD1
v_call: TRBV28
clone_size: .
cdr3_nt: TGTGCCAGCATACGTACCGGGACAGGGTCCGAGCAGTACTTC
cdr3_aa: CASIRTGTGSEQYF

j_call: TRBJ1-1
d_call: .
v_call: TRBV6-5
clone_size: once
cdr3_nt: TGTGCCAGCAGTTTCTCGATGGGTGCTGAAGCTTTCTTT
cdr3_aa: CASSFSMGAEAFF

j_call: TRBJ2-1
d_call: TRBD1
v_call: TRBV28
clone_size: .
cdr3_nt: TGTGCCAGCAGTTTGGTGCAGGGGGCCTACAATGAGCAGTTCTTC
cdr3_aa: CASSLVQGAYNEQFF

j_call: TRBJ1-1
d_call: .
v_call: TRBV7-8
clone_size: .
cdr3_nt: TGTGCCACCATCCAGCAGGTGGTTGGCACTGAAGCTTTCTTT
cdr3_aa: CATIQQVVGTEAFF

j_call: TRBJ1-1
d_call: .
v_call: TRBV20-1
clone_size: .
cdr3_nt: TGCAGTGCTAGGTACCAGTATGAAGCTTTCTTT
cdr3_aa: CSARYQYEAFF

j_call: TRBJ1-2
d_call: .
v_call: TRBV7-3
clone_size: .
cdr3_nt: TGTGCCAGCAGCTCGTGGGGAGGCTATGGCTACACCTTC
cdr3_aa: CASSSWGGYGYTF